This paragraph reports one TCR beta chain. Its matching antigen is unknown. These data belong to a study of T cells in Graves' hyperthyroidism and ophthalmopathy. General study results and limits: Among clonotypes expanded in thyroid above 0.001, most were also found in blood. The model made its ophthalmopathy prediction, and onset followed a median about 6.8 months later.

V lost 2 bases and J 4 bases, leaving 11 bases between the germline ends. This CDR3 spans 15 amino acids. CDR1 is SGHVS and CDR2 is FNYEAQ in the germline V gene. Amplified TCR beta CDR3 regions derived from RNA transcripts. Using the HTBI primer set, a first-round RT-PCR was run on the TCR CDR3. Via MiXCR, TCRdb re-called the multiplex PCR reads, giving one row per CDR3 protein. This sample has a few hundred thousand distinct CDR3 sequences, with around 23% found just once. Stability of Graves' hyperthyroidism was defined as absent ophthalmopathy progression within 18 months. Thyroid ultrasound, orbital computed tomography, clinical symptoms, and serum thyroxine and TRAb underpinned diagnoses.

Sequencing input: blood. The source of this sequence is a woman aged 50 to 60 with Graves' hyperthyroidism. The chain carries TRBV7-6 and TRBJ2-2; perhaps TRBD2 as D (5 bases). This CDR3 is CASSLSGEVTGELFF. The CDR3 DNA follows: TGTGCCAGCAGCTTAAGCGGTGAAGTCACCGGGGAGCTGTTTTTT.